The rows below give T cell receptor beta chains drawn from one sample of a study of siplizumab effects on memory and regulatory T cells. Some clones are missing from TCRdb's copy, which holds only in-frame ones; the method was immunoSEQ multiplex PCR. Here the sample spans 100,000 or so clones, about 95% being singletons. The specimen sequenced was non-Treg CD4+ T cells sorted from blood. These receptors were collected from a human donor in good health. CDR3s include the opening cysteine and the closing phenylalanine or tryptophan.

CDR3aa,v_gene
CASSFTGGETQYF,TRBV7-2
CASSPGYSGNTIYF,TRBV18
CASTFGENGYTF,TRBV6-5
CASSSELNTEAFF,TRBV5-4
CASSLVPGMETQYF,TRBV5-1
CASSLGDGYTDTQYF,TRBV5-1
CASSLTGRSGANVLTF,TRBV5-5
CAKLSLHGQPCNEKLFF,TRBV9
CASSVAGGDSGELFF,TRBV9
CASSLVGPLDGNTIYF,TRBV7-2
CASSRDRGLSGYTF,TRBV2
CASSPFRVHEQYF,TRBV18
CASSQGGQSSYEQYF,TRBV11-2
CASKVGGGYTDTQYF,TRBV19
CASNPGGSYEQYF,TRBV9
CASSITKKAFF,TRBV7-9
CASRIYARGDTQYF,TRBV2
CASSLGNNYGYTF,TRBV27
CASSRQMANEKLFF,TRBV19
CASSQVRGSTTHTDTQYF,TRBV5-5
CASSPGHEQYF,TRBV4-2
CASSGRGDRGQVQPQHF,TRBV2
CASSEPGLADGRETQYF,TRBV10-2
CASSYRDGQPQHF,TRBV5-6
CASGLGNTGELFF,TRBV12-5